This T cell receptor (beta chain) was captured in a study of cytomegalovirus exposure and HLA in healthy donors. The CDR3 is 14 amino acids. Germline values: CDR1 MNHNS, CDR2 SASEGT. V gave up 5 bases and J gave up 1 base, with 9 bases separating them. This clone has more than one count but fewer than ten. Amplification used 60 Vbeta primers and 13 Jbeta primers. Produced via immunoSEQ multiplex PCR; TCRdb's table is partial and in-frame only. The sample carries some 110,000 clones, about 70% recorded once. This rearrangement joins TRBV6-1 to TRBJ1-3; maybe TRBD1 (6 bases). The source material was PBMCs. This clonotype was obtained from a man aged 30 to 39 in good health and CMV-seropositive. CDR3 loop: CASSTRGSGNTIYF. CDR3 bases: TGTGCCAGCAGTACCAGGGGTTCTGGAAACACCATATATTTT.